This T cell receptor (beta chain) was documented in a study of blood T cell repertoires in COVID-19. Background on the study: Sources were T cells, B-cell-depleted T cells, or PBMCs; the material itself was cDNA or gDNA.

The authors' processing: Estimation of nucleated cell counts relied on the amplification of reference gene primers. Only in-frame clones appear in the TCRdb table, and some are missing; sequencing was by immunoSEQ multiplex PCR. The V and J calls and clone size are taken from that table; D and trimming were inferred from the DNA. The table has under 250,000 clones, approximately 81% seen once. Losses at the gene ends were 4 bases for V and 3 bases for J; bases not matched to a gene: 10. CDR3 length: 16 residues. The germline V gene has CDR1 MNHEY and CDR2 SVGAGI. Sequencing was done on a sample of peripheral blood. This TCR was sampled from a man aged 45 to 65 who had recovered from COVID-19. The V call is TRBV6-5, the J call TRBJ2-7; TRBD2 matches 9 bases. CDR3 residues: CASSSLSSGKVYEQYF. Written as DNA, the CDR3 is TGTGCCAGCAGTTCCTTATCTAGCGGGAAAGTCTACGAGCAGTACTTC.